This T cell receptor beta chain was identified during a study of CD8 T cells in Susac syndrome (dated by TCRdb to the late 2010s). Context from the whole study: Of the Susac syndrome patients who were sequenced, 5 or 6 had clinically active disease and roughly 8 were in clinical remission. At blood withdrawal, Susac syndrome patients were therapy-naive, treated with corticosteroids (with IVIg additionally given to some), or treated with IVIg alone. Whether CD8+ T cell activation and differentiation in Susac syndrome was antigen driven was tested using repertoire sequencing. The clonality of the CD8+ T cell repertoire was compared across around twelve healthy donors, about 14 Susac syndrome patients and around 16 multiple sclerosis patients. Study-wide findings and limitations: Clonal expansion was observed in Susac syndrome CD8+ repertoires, with the highest expansion in CD8+ TEMRA cells and greater expansion in clinically active than in remitting patients. The number of individuals in the TCR sequencing and HLA analysis was acknowledged as relatively small. In the total CD8+ and CD8+ TEMRA repertoires, sixteen and five Susac-specific public clones, respectively, were identified.

High-throughput TCR beta sequencing profiled peripheral blood CD8+ and CD4+ T cells from healthy donors, Susac syndrome patients and multiple sclerosis patients. Recently defined diagnostic criteria for definite or probable disease were met by the Susac syndrome patients. Bulk CD8+ and CD4+ T cells were purified magnetically by negative isolation, whereas CD8+ TEMRA cells were enriched by FACS. Blood was drawn into EDTA tubes, processed within 24 hours, and PBMCs were isolated by density gradient centrifugation. PBMCs intended for TCR sequencing were cryopreserved in liquid nitrogen and thawed later in a water bath at 37 degrees C. Purity of sorted or isolated CD4+, CD8+ and CD8+ TEMRA cells was at least 90%. A remark on this clonotype: Its binding antigen is unknown. The sample holds no much larger clone one base away, and base qualities are not on file.

RNA was extracted using the RNeasy kit, and roughly 0.45 to 1 ug of the RNA was reverse transcribed with random hexamers. The immunoSEQ multiplex PCR assay, which covers 54 Vbeta and 13 Jbeta segments, was used to amplify TCR beta CDR3 regions. To correct PCR amplification bias, a synthetic template baseline was used for both primer optimization and computational correction. The authors' pipeline ran thus. Reads were assigned to V, D and J genes according to IMGT and analyzed in immunoSEQ Analyzer, with only productive sequences retained. Clonality was calculated as one minus the Shannon entropy normalized by log2 of the number of productive unique sequences. For each patient and control, public and private clones were evaluated within the 100 most prevalent clones. Clones were defined as Susac-specific when absent from the healthy and MS cohorts, from approximately 1,100 published viral clones and from other ImmuneACCESS disease sequences. TCRdb passed the public sequencing reads through fastp at Q25 and MiXCR, retaining productive beta sequences. Rows are unified per CDR3 protein, each entry keeping the most common DNA and genes. None of the V and J calls come from the authors' own analysis; TCRdb made them. The sample includes around 200,000 distinct CDR3 sequences, with approximately 95% observed a single time. The ten largest account for approximately 0.15% of the sample.

The germline V gene specifies SGDLS as CDR1 and YYNGEE as CDR2. V loses 3 bases of germline sequence and J loses 5 bases, and the interval between the two ends is 15 bases. The CDR3 spans 15 residues, from the cysteine through the phenylalanine. Only CDR3 DNA remains: 45 bases, in frame from the first base. This receptor was identified in a human donor with Susac syndrome. The sequence links TRBV9 to TRBJ2-1; the D region possibly corresponds to TRBD2 (7 bases align). What was sequenced was CD8+ T cells from PBMCs. The base sequence is TGTGCCAGCAGCGGGGGGGGCCGAGGAGACAATGAGCAGTTCTTC. This yields the protein CASSGGGRGDNEQFF.